This TCR beta chain was identified during a study of T-cell reconstitution after alpha-beta-depleted transplantation in children. In this sample, this clonotype turned up many times. Its antigen is as yet unknown. Study-wide results and caveats: Expanded clones from the graft, numbering several hundred, reportedly supplied alpha-beta T cells about two months after transplant.

Per the germline V gene, CDR1 is MNHNS and CDR2 is SASEGT. This CDR3 spans 14 amino acids. V lost 6 bases and J 4 bases, leaving 12 bases between the germline ends. Preparing the TCRbeta library involved the use of unique molecular identifiers. TCRdb reanalysed the PCR reads using MiXCR and keeps one entry per CDR3 protein. The repertoire consists of around 670,000 distinct CDR3 sequences, with around 14% occurring once and the leading ten covering around 0.79%. This specimen was PBMCs, taken before TCRalphabeta/CD19-depleted stem cell transplant. This clonotype was obtained from a girl aged 2 to 9 with congenital amegakaryocytic thrombocytopenia, due to receive a stem cell transplant. The chain employs TRBV6-1 and TRBJ1-4, with D possibly TRBD1 on 6 matching bases. This CDR3 is CASRSTGINEKLFF. CDR3 DNA sequence: TGTGCCAGCAGAAGCACAGGGATTAATGAAAAACTGTTTTTT.